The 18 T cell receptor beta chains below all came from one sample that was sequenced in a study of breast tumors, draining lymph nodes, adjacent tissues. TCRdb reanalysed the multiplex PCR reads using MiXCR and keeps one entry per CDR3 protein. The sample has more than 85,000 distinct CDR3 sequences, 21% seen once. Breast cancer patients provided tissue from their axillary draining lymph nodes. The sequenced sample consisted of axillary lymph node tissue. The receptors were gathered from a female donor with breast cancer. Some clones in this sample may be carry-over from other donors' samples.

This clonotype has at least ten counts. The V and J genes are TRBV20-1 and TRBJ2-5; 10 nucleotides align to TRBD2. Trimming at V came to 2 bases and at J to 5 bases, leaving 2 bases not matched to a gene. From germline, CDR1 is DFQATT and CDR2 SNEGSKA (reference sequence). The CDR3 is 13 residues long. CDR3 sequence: CSARSGREETQYF. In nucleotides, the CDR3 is TGCAGTGCTAGAAGCGGGAGGGAGGAGACCCAGTACTTC.

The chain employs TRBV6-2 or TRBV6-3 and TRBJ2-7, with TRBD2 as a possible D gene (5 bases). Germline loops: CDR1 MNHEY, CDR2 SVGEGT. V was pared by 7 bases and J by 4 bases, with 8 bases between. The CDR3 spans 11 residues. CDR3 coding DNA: TGTGCCAGCACCAGCGGTTACGAGCAGTACTTC. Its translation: CASTSGYEQYF.

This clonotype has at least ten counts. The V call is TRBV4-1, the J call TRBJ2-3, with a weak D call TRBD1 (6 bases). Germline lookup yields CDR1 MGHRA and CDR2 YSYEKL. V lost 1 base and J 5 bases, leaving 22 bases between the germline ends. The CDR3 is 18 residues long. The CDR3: CASSQGRGSRGSVDTQYF. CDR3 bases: TGCGCCAGCAGCCAAGGCAGGGGTAGCCGTGGATCGGTAGATACGCAGTATTTT.

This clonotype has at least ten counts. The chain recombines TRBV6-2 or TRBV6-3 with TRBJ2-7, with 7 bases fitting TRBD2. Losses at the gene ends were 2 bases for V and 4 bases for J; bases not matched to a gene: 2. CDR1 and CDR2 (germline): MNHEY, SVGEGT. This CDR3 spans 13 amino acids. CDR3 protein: CASSYRRGYEQYF. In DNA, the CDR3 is TGTGCCAGCAGTTACCGGCGGGGGTACGAGCAGTACTTC.

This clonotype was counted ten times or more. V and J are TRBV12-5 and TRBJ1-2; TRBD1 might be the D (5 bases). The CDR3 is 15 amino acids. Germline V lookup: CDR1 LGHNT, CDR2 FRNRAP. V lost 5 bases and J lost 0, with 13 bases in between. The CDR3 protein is CASGPGTVANYGYTF. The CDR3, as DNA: TGTGCTAGTGGTCCGGGGACGGTAGCTAACTATGGCTACACCTTC.

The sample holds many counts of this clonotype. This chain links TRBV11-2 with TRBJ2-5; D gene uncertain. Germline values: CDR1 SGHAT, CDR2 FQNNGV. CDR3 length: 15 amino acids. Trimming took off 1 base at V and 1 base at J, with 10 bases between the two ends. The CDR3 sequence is CASSLVLGGQETQYF. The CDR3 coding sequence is TGTGCCAGCAGCTTAGTGCTCGGCGGCCAAGAGACCCAGTACTTC. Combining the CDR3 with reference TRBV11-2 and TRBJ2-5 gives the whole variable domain EAGVAQSPRYKIIEKRQSVAFWCNPISGHATLYWYQQILGQGPKLLIQFQNNGVVDDSQLPKDRFSAERLKGVDSTLKIQPAKLEDSAVYLCASSLVLGGQETQYFGPGTRLLVL.

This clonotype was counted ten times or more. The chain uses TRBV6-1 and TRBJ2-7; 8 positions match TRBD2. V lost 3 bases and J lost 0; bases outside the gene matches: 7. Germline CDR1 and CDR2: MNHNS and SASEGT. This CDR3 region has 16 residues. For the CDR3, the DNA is TGTGCCAGCAGTGAGGTTGCGGGGGGTTACTCCTACGAGCAGTACTTC. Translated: CASSEVAGGYSYEQYF.

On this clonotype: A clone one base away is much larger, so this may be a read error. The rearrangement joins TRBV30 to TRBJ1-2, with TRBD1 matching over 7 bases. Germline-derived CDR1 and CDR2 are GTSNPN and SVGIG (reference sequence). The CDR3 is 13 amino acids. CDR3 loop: CARRITGASGYTF. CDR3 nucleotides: TGTGCCCGGAGAATCACAGGGGCGTCTGGCTACACCTTC.

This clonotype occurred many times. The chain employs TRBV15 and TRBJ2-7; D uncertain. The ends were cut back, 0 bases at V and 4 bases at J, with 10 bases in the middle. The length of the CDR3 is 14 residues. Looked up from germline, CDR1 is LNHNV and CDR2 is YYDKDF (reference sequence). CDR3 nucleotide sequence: TGTGCCACCAGCAGAGATGCGCACGAATACGAGCAGTACTTC. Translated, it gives CATSRDAHEYEQYF.

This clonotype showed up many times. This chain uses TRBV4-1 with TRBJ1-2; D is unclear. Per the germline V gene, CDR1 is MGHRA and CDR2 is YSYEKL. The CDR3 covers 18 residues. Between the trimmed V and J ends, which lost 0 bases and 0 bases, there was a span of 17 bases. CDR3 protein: CASSQDLGRENPNYGYTF. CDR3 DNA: TGCGCCAGCAGCCAAGATCTTGGTAGGGAAAACCCTAACTATGGCTACACCTTC.

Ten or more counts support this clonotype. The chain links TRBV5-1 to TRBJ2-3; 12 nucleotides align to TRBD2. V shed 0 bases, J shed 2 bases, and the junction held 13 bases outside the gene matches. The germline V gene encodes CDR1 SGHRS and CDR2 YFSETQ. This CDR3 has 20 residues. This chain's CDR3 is CASSLGLAGARPKYTDTQYF. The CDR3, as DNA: TGCGCCAGCAGCTTGGGACTAGCGGGGGCCCGACCTAAATACACAGATACGCAGTATTTT. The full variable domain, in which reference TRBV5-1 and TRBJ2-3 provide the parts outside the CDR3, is KAGVTQTPRYLIKTRGQQVTLSCSPISGHRSVSWYQQTPGQGLQFLFEYFSETQRNKGNFPGRFSGRQFSNSRSEMNVSTLELGDSALYLCASSLGLAGARPKYTDTQYFGPGTRLTVL.

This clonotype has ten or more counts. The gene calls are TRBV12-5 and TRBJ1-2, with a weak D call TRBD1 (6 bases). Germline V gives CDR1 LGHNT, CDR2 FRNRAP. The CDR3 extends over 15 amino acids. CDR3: CASSEQGIKGKGYTF. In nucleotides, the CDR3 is TGTGCAAGCTCCGAACAGGGAATTAAGGGTAAAGGCTACACCTTC.

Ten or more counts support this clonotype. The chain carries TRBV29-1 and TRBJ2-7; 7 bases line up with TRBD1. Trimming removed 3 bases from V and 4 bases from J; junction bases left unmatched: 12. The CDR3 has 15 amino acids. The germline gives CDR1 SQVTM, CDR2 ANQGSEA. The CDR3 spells CSVEGGPGQLYEQYF. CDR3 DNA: TGCAGCGTTGAGGGCGGACCGGGACAGTTATACGAGCAGTACTTC.

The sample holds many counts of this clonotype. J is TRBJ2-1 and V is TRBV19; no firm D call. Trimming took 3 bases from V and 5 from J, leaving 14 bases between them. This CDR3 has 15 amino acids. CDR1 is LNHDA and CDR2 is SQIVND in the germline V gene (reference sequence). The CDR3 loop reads CASSIQPAGHNEQFF. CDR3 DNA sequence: TGTGCCAGTAGTATCCAACCCGCCGGGCACAATGAGCAGTTCTTC.

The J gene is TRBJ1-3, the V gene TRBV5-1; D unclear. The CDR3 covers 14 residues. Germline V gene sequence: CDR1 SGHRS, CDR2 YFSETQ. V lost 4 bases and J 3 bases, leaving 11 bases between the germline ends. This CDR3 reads CASSISGSGNTIYF. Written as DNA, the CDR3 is TGCGCCAGCAGCATTTCCGGGAGTGGAAACACCATATATTTT.

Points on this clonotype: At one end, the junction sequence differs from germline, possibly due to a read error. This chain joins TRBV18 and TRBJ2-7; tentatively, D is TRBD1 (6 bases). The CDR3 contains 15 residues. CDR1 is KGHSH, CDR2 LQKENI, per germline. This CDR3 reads CASSHIRDKTYEQSF. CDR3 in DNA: TGTGCCAGCTCACACATCCGGGACAAGACCTACGAGCAGTCCTTC.

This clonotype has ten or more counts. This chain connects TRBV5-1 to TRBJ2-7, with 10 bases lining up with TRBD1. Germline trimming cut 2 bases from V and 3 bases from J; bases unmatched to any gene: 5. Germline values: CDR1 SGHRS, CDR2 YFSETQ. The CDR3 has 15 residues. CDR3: CASSFGQGGVYEQYF. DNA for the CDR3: TGCGCCAGCAGCTTTGGACAGGGGGGCGTCTACGAGCAGTACTTC.

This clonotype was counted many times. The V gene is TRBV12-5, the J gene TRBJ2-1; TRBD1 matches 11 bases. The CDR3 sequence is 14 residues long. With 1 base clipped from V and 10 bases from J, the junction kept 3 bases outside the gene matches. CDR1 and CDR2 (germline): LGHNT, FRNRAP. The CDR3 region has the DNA TGTGCTAGTGGTTTGGGGGGGACAGGGGGAGAGCAGTTCTTC. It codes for CASGLGGTGGEQFF.